The 11 T cell receptor beta chains below come from one sample, sequenced in a study of blood T cell repertoires in COVID-19. Only in-frame clones appear in the TCRdb table, and some are missing; sequencing was by immunoSEQ multiplex PCR. This table has about 310,000 clones, over 75% appearing once. The sample comprised PBMCs or T cells enriched from blood (not recorded which). The receptors were sampled from a middle-aged woman who had recovered from COVID-19.

This rearrangement joins TRBV30 to TRBJ2-7; 9 bases map to TRBD2. The V and J ends lost 2 bases and 7 bases, in that order; junction bases with no gene match: 12. The CDR3 has 15 residues. Germline values: CDR1 GTSNPN, CDR2 SVGIG (reference sequence). This chain's CDR3 is CAWSRASGVYVEQYF. As DNA, the CDR3 is TGTGCCTGGAGTAGGGCTAGCGGGGTCTACGTGGAGCAGTACTTC.

This clone was observed a single time. The J gene is TRBJ2-1, the V gene TRBV19; a weak D match, TRBD1 (5 bases). There are 12 residues in the CDR3. V was pared by 5 bases and J by 9 bases, with 11 bases between. Germline-derived CDR1 and CDR2 are LNHDA and SQIVND (reference sequence). In nucleotides, the CDR3 is TGTGCCAGTAGTTTAAGGGGTTTTGAGCAGTTCTTC. Encoded protein: CASSLRGFEQFF. Together with reference TRBV19 and TRBJ2-1, the CDR3 gives the full variable domain: DGGITQSPKYLFRKEGQNVTLSCEQNLNHDAMYWYRQDPGQGLRLIYYSQIVNDFQKGDIAEGYSVSREKKESFPLTVTSAQKNPTAFYLCASSLRGFEQFFGPGTRLTVL.

The genes are TRBV29-1 and TRBJ1-2; 9 positions agree with TRBD1. This CDR3 spans 13 amino acids. Germline CDR1 SQVTM, CDR2 ANQGSEA. The J segment lost 3 bases and the V segment lost 7 bases, leaving 6 bases of the junction unmatched. The CDR3 nucleotides read TGCAGCGCGGGGACAGGGATGGACTATGGCTACACCTTC. Residues: CSAGTGMDYGYTF.

The genes are TRBV9 and TRBJ1-3; TRBD1 aligns across 7 bases. Trimming at V came to 1 base and at J to 0 bases, leaving 4 bases not matched to a gene. CDR1 is SGDLS, CDR2 YYNGEE, per germline. The CDR3 covers 16 residues. The CDR3 coding sequence is TGTGCCAGCAGCGTAACAGGGGTAATCTCTGGAAACACCATATATTTT. Protein: CASSVTGVISGNTIYF.

V is TRBV12-3 or TRBV12-4 and J is TRBJ1-1; D is perhaps TRBD1 (5 bases). The CDR3 has 13 amino acids. The V end lost 7 bases, the J end lost 1 base, and 10 bases lay between the germline ends. In DNA, the CDR3 is TGTGCCAGCACCCCTACAGGGAACACTGAAGCTTTCTTT. Encoded protein: CASTPTGNTEAFF.

This clone occurred a few times. The J gene is TRBJ2-3, the V gene TRBV7-3; the match to TRBD2 covers 7 bases. With 5 bases clipped from V and 5 bases from J, the junction kept 10 bases outside the gene matches. The germline CDR1 and CDR2 sequences are SGHTA and FQGTGA. The CDR3 consists of 15 residues. For the CDR3, the DNA is TGTGCCAGCAGCCCGGGGGGTGGCACGGGAGATACGCAGTATTTT. Protein sequence: CASSPGGGTGDTQYF.

The J gene is TRBJ2-1, the V gene TRBV6-5, with TRBD2 matching 10 bases. V was pared by 7 bases and J by 4 bases, with 4 bases of the junction left unmatched. Germline assignment: CDR1 MNHEY and CDR2 SVGAGI. This CDR3 is built from 14 residues. CDR3 sequence reads: CASTSGGYYNEQFF. CDR3 in DNA: TGTGCCAGCACTAGCGGGGGTTATTACAATGAGCAGTTCTTC.

The genes are TRBV7-3 and TRBJ2-3; D is possibly TRBD1 (6 bases). CDR1 and CDR2 (germline): SGHTA, FQGTGA. Between the trimmed V and J ends, which lost 5 bases and 8 bases, there was a span of 11 bases. This CDR3 has 12 residues. CDR3 DNA: TGTGCCAGCAGCCCAGGGGAAGGTACGCAGTATTTT. The encoded protein is CASSPGEGTQYF.

The gene calls are TRBV4-2 and TRBJ1-5; the D is unclear. The CDR3 is 13 amino acids. The germline V and J ends were trimmed by 0 bases and 7 bases, with 7 bases remaining between them. Germline V lookup: CDR1 LGHNA, CDR2 YNFKEQ. The CDR3 here is CASSQDLLQPQHF. The CDR3 nucleotides are TGTGCCAGCAGCCAAGATCTGTTGCAGCCCCAGCATTTT.

The genes are TRBV9 and TRBJ2-7, with a tentative D call TRBD1 (5 bases). Germline CDR1 SGDLS, CDR2 YYNGEE. The CDR3 extends over 14 amino acids. V dropped 4 bases and J dropped 6 bases, with 17 bases sitting between them. CDR3 sequence reads: CASSPRTFRSEQYF. CDR3 bases: TGTGCCAGCAGCCCTCGGACATTCCGGAGCGAGCAGTACTTC. Drawing the rest from reference TRBV9 and TRBJ2-7, the complete variable domain is DSGVTQTPKHLITATGQRVTLRCSPRSGDLSVYWYQQSLDQGLQFLIQYYNGEERAKGNILERFSAQQFPDLHSELNLSSLELGDSALYFCASSPRTFRSEQYFGPGTRLTVT.

The genes are TRBV11-3 and TRBJ1-1; 8 bases map to TRBD1. Germline V gives CDR1 SGHNT, CDR2 YENEEA. J gave up 5 bases and V 5 bases, and 10 bases lay outside the gene matches. The CDR3 contains 15 residues. CDR3 sequence reads: CASSAKGTGVTEAFF. The CDR3 DNA reads as TGTGCCAGCAGCGCAAAGGGGACAGGTGTTACTGAAGCTTTCTTT.